A single sample gave rise to the 7 T cell receptor beta chains below, sequenced in a study of blood T cell repertoires in COVID-19. The protocol was immunoSEQ multiplex PCR, while the TCRdb copy is restricted to in-frame clones and leaves out a portion. This sample has around 310,000 clones; nearly 90% occur once, and the top ten carry around 1%. Sequencing input: peripheral blood. All receptors derive from a woman aged 40 to 50 with COVID-19, enrolled during active disease.

The rearrangement uses TRBV7-3 and TRBJ2-7; TRBD2 agrees at 9 bases. This CDR3 contains 17 residues. V lost 0 bases and J lost 0; bases outside the gene matches: 6. Germline loops: CDR1 SGHTA, CDR2 FQGTGA. This CDR3 reads CASSLTAVAGASYEQYF. DNA for the CDR3: TGTGCCAGCAGCTTAACGGCGGTAGCGGGGGCCTCCTACGAGCAGTACTTC.

The chain joins TRBV11-3 to TRBJ2-3; TRBD1 matches at 11 bases. Trimming at V came to 5 bases and at J to 5 bases, leaving 9 bases not matched to a gene. Per the germline V gene, CDR1 is SGHNT and CDR2 is YENEEA. The length of the CDR3 is 16 residues. The CDR3 DNA is TGTGCCAGCAGCAATAATGGACAGGGGGCTGGAGATACGCAGTATTTT. This translates into CASSNNGQGAGDTQYF.

The rearrangement links TRBV4-1 to TRBJ2-7; TRBD1 agrees at 7 bases. Trimming at V came to 0 bases and at J to 6 bases, leaving 11 bases not matched to a gene. This CDR3 has 16 residues. From germline, CDR1 is MGHRA and CDR2 YSYEKL. The CDR3 DNA sequence: TGCGCCAGCAGCCAAGAAGCTATTGGGCAGGGGGTCGAGCAGTACTTC. Amino acid sequence: CASSQEAIGQGVEQYF.

V and J are TRBV30 and TRBJ2-3, with unresolved D. The V gene's germline CDR1 is GTSNPN and CDR2 SVGIG (reference sequence). The CDR3 extends over 16 amino acids. V was clipped by 3 bases and J by 1 base, with 17 bases between them. DNA of the CDR3: TGTGCCTGGAGGAAGTTGGGTTTCGCGGGCACAGATACGCAGTATTTT. Amino acids: CAWRKLGFAGTDTQYF.

A single count supports this clone. V and J are TRBV5-8 and TRBJ1-6, with a weak D call TRBD1 (6 bases). Germline V gene data show CDR1 as SGHTS and CDR2 as YDEGEE. Trimming pared 2 bases from V and 10 bases from J, leaving 7 bases between. The CDR3 runs 12 residues. The CDR3, as DNA: TGTGCCAGCAGCTTACAGGGCTCACCCCTCCACTTT. Encoded protein: CASSLQGSPLHF.

This chain uses TRBV19 with TRBJ2-1; 11 positions agree with TRBD2. Germline V gene lookup returns CDR1 LNHDA and CDR2 SQIVND (reference sequence). The CDR3 runs 15 residues. V lost 7 bases, J lost 4 bases, and 6 bases stayed unmatched. The CDR3 loop reads CASNGLAGGYNEQFF. CDR3 DNA: TGTGCCAGTAATGGGCTAGCGGGGGGTTACAATGAGCAGTTCTTC. The variable domain in full, completed from reference TRBV19 and TRBJ2-1, reads DGGITQSPKYLFRKEGQNVTLSCEQNLNHDAMYWYRQDPGQGLRLIYYSQIVNDFQKGDIAEGYSVSREKKESFPLTVTSAQKNPTAFYLCASNGLAGGYNEQFFGPGTRLTVL.

The CDR3 loop reads CASSQTGQGSPLHF. CDR3 coding DNA: TGTGCCAGCAGTCAGACGGGACAGGGCTCACCCCTCCACTTT. This chain uses TRBV6-6 with TRBJ1-6, with 9 positions matching TRBD1. The junction had 6 bases not matched to a gene; V was cut back by 5 bases and J by 10 bases. Looked up from germline, CDR1 is MNHNY and CDR2 is SVGAGI (reference sequence). The CDR3 runs to 14 residues.